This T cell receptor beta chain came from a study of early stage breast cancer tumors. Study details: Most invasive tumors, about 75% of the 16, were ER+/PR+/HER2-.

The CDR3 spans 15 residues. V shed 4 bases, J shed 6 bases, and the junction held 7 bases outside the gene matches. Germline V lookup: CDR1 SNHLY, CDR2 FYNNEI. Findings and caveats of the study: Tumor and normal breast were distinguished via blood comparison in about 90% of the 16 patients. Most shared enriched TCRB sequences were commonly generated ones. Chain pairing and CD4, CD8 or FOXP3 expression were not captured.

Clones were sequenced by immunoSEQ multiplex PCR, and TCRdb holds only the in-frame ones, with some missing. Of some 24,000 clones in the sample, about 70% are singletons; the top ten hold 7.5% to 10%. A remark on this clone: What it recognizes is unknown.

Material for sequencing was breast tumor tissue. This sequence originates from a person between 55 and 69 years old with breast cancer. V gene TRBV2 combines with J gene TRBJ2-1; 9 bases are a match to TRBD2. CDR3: CASSGAPSGANEQFF. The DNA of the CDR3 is TGTGCCAGCAGTGGAGCTCCTAGCGGGGCCAATGAGCAGTTCTTC.